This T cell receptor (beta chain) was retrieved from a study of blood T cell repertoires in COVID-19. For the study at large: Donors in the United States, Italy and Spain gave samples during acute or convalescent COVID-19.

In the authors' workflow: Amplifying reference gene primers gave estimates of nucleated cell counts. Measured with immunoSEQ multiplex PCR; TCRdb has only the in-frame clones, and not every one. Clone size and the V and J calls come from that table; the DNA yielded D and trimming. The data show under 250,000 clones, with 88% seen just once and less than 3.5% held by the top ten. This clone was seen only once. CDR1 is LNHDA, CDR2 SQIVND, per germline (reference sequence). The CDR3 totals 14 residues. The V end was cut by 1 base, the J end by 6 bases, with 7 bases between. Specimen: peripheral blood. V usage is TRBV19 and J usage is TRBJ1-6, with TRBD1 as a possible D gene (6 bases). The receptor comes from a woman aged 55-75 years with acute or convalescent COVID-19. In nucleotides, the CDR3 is TGTGCCAGTAGTATAGCAGGGGCTAATTCACCCCTCCACTTT. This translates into CASSIAGANSPLHF.